This TCR beta chain was identified in a study of identical twins. TCRdb redid the calling of the 5' RACE reads with MiXCR, one entry per CDR3 protein. The profile shows some 250,000 distinct CDR3 sequences, 6.5% of them singletons. Separately, the same data were catalogued under a study of T cells expressing NK-cell markers.

The source material was CD8+ T cells sorted from blood. This TCR was sampled from a woman aged 18-29 years in good health.

This CDR3 is CASSPSANTEAFF. The DNA of the CDR3 is TGTGCCAGCAGCCCATCAGCGAACACTGAAGCTTTCTTT. The chain joins TRBV6-1 to TRBJ1-1; unclear D gene. V was cut by 6 bases and J by 1 base, with 9 bases left in between. CDR3 size: 13 residues. Germline CDR1 and CDR2: MNHNS and SASEGT.